What follows is one TCR beta chain and its context. The sample holds a few counts of this clonotype. Its binding antigen is unknown. Base qualities are missing; no much larger clone stands one base away. The protocol used for the library was PCR. The listed sequencing device is Illumina HiSeq 2500. To normalize quantification of the TCRbeta repertoire, the TCR libraries were built with molecular barcoding that relied on unique molecular identifiers. TCRdb reworked the public reads: Q25 trimming with fastp, MiXCR clone assembly, productive beta chains retained. Identical CDR3 proteins give one entry, which carries the most common genes and DNA. The table for this sample lists fewer than 85,000 distinct CDR3 sequences; roughly 14% of them were counted only once. The ten largest account for 27% of the sample. From the cysteine up to the phenylalanine, the CDR3 has a length of 15 residues. The kept DNA is CDR3 alone, 45 bases in frame from the first base. Trimming takes 4 bases off V and 4 bases off J; junction bases not matched to a gene: 10. Looking up the germline V gene yields CDR1 MNHEY and CDR2 SVGAGI.

Taken with the paper, the label for treatment or condition translates to: allogeneic hematopoietic cell transplantation with graft depleted of TCRalphabeta T cells and CD19 B cells. TCRalphabeta/CD19-depleted allogeneic hematopoietic cell grafts were given to the transplant recipients, all of whom were children. This sample stems from a study of T-cell reconstitution after alpha-beta-depleted transplantation in children listed by TCRdb under 2016. Study-wide context: The study quantitatively tracked T-cell immune reconstitution after TCRalphabeta/CD19-depleted allogeneic hematopoietic cell transplantation in children using TCR repertoire profiling. What the authors observed across the whole study: The apparently early alphabetaT-cell count recovery about two months after transplant was reportedly dependent on only several hundred rapidly expanded clones derived from non-depleted graft cells. The high TCRbeta diversity at day 60 in some patients was ascribed to recipient T cells and intrathymic progenitors that had survived conditioning. The frequencies of hyperexpanded clones fell over the following months, and after one year, T-cell counts and TCRbeta diversity were mostly attributed to newly produced T cells.

The source was PBMCs, mostly from graft donor cells, collected 180 days after TCRalphabeta/CD19-depleted stem cell transplant. The receptor comes from a male patient aged 2 to 10 who had a stem cell transplant for acute lymphoblastic leukemia, so the T cells may come from the graft donor. The chain was built from TRBV6-5 and TRBJ2-7; 7 central bases correspond to TRBD1. The nucleotide sequence is given as TGTGCCAGCAGTTGGGACAGCCTGCCGGGGTACGAGCAGTACTTC. This yields the protein CASSWDSLPGYEQYF.